This T cell receptor (beta chain) is drawn from a study of blood T cell repertoires in COVID-19. Whole-study context: Some COVID-19 samples were acute and others convalescent; all came from the United States, Italy and Spain. Sources were T cells, B-cell-depleted T cells, or PBMCs; the material itself was cDNA or gDNA.

Original processing notes: Amplification of reference gene primers was used by the study to estimate nucleated cell counts. Data came from immunoSEQ multiplex PCR; TCRdb stores just in-frame clones and leaves some out. V and J calls and clone size come straight from that table; D and trimming were deduced from the DNA. The sample has roughly 85,000 clones; roughly 73% are singletons. V was shortened by 7 bases and J by 0 bases, with 16 bases between the two germline ends. Germline V gives CDR1 SQVTM, CDR2 ANQGSEA. This CDR3 is 15 amino acids long. The sample taken for sequencing was peripheral blood. The J gene is TRBJ2-4, the V gene TRBV29-1; possible D gene TRBD2, 5 bases. The sequence was collected from a human donor in a cohort sampled during active COVID-19. The CDR3 sequence is CSAVGDFLAKNIQYF. The DNA for the CDR3 is TGCAGCGCAGTGGGAGATTTTCTAGCCAAAAACATTCAGTACTTC.